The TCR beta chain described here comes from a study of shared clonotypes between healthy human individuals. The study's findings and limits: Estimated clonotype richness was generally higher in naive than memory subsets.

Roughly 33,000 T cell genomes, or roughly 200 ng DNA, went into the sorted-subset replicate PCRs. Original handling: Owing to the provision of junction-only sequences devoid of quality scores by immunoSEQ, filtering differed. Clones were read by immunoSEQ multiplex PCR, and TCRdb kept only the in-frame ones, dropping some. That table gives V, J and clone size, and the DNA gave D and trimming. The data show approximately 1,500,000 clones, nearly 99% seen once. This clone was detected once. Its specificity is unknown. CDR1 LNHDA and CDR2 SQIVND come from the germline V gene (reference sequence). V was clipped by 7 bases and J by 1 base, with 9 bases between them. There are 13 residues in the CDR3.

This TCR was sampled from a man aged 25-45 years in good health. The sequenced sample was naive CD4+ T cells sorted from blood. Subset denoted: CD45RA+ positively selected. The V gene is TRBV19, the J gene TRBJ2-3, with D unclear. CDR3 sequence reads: CASKKDRTDTQYF. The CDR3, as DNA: TGTGCCAGTAAGAAAGATCGCACAGATACGCAGTATTTT. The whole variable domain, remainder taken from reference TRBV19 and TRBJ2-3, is DGGITQSPKYLFRKEGQNVTLSCEQNLNHDAMYWYRQDPGQGLRLIYYSQIVNDFQKGDIAEGYSVSREKKESFPLTVTSAQKNPTAFYLCASKKDRTDTQYFGPGTRLTVL.